This T cell receptor (beta chain) is from a study of regulatory T cells in long-lasting Graves disease. Time point described: persistent/refractory GD, antithyroid drugs over 5 years with positive TRAb. Construction of the TCR library relied on RNA isolated from PBMCs. A volume of 7 to 9.5 milliliters of peripheral blood was collected in EDTA tubes. For TCR beta, libraries came from iRepertoire HTBI primers and Arm-PCR of CDR3 regions. Each CDR3 protein gets one entry after TCRdb re-called the multiplex PCR reads with MiXCR. There are roughly 470,000 distinct CDR3 sequences in the sample; under 25% occur only once, and 7% to 9.5% lies in the top ten. With V trimmed by 6 bases and J by 5 bases, 7 bases remained unmatched. CDR3 size: 15 residues. Germline V gene sequence: CDR1 SQVTM, CDR2 ANQGSEA. Worth noting for this clonotype: The target antigen is unknown.

Study-level findings and limits: Relative to new patients (roughly 970), persistent patients exhibited greater sharing of public clonotypes (around 2,800). When disease was persistent, TRBV28, TRBJ1-2 and TRBJ2-5 were the favored segments.

This receptor was identified in a female donor with Graves disease. Source: peripheral blood mononuclear cells (PBMCs), taken when the disease was refractory, from a patient treated with antithyroid drugs. V and J are TRBV29-1 and TRBJ2-5, with TRBD2 matching over 15 bases. CDR3 coding DNA: TGCAGCGTGAACGGACTAGCGGGAGGGCGGGAGACCCAGTACTTC. It yields the protein CSVNGLAGGRETQYF. Filled out from reference TRBV29-1 and TRBJ2-5, the complete variable domain reads SAVISQKPSRDICQRGTSLTIQCQVDSQVTMMFWYRQQPGQSLTLIATANQGSEATYESGFVIDKFPISRPNLTFSTLTVSNMSPEDSSIYLCSVNGLAGGRETQYFGPGTRLLVL.